Shown below are 16 T cell receptor beta chains from a single sample sequenced in a study of blood T cell repertoires in COVID-19. Method: immunoSEQ multiplex PCR; TCRdb's copy keeps in-frame clones and lacks some. The table has 200,000 to 250,000 clones, around 87% seen once. Sample: peripheral blood. The source is a woman aged 25-40 years who had recovered from COVID-19.

This clone appeared a few times. This sequence joins TRBV30 and TRBJ2-1, with 11 bases that match TRBD2. The CDR3 sequence is 15 residues long. Germline V gene sequence: CDR1 GTSNPN, CDR2 SVGIG (reference sequence). V was pared by 1 base and J by 8 bases, with 7 bases of the junction left unmatched. The CDR3 is CAWSAYSGGAHEQFF. The CDR3 DNA is TGTGCCTGGAGTGCCTATAGCGGGGGGGCCCATGAGCAGTTCTTC.

The chain has TRBV11-2 and TRBJ2-2, with D tentatively TRBD1 (6 bases). The germline V gene encodes CDR1 SGHAT and CDR2 FQNNGV. This CDR3 comprises 13 residues. Trimming removed 10 bases at V and 3 bases at J, with 12 bases between. The CDR3 coding sequence is TGTGCCACAACCGGACAGTACACCGGGGAGCTGTTTTTT. This sequence encodes CATTGQYTGELFF.

The chain has TRBV7-9 and TRBJ2-3, with 9 bases fitting TRBD1. The CDR3 spans 16 residues. CDR1 SEHNR and CDR2 FQNEAQ come from the germline V gene (reference sequence). Germline trimming cut 5 bases from V and 7 bases from J; bases unmatched to any gene: 13. The CDR3 DNA reads as TGTGCCAGCAGCCTACCTCCGGGGACAGGGATGAATACGCAGTATTTT. Its translation: CASSLPPGTGMNTQYF.

The chain recombines TRBV9 with TRBJ2-5, with D perhaps matching TRBD1 (6 bases). The germline V gene encodes CDR1 SGDLS and CDR2 YYNGEE. This CDR3 has 13 residues. Deletions cut 4 bases from V and 4 bases from J, with 11 bases between. The chain's CDR3 is CASSPGQTETQYF. In nucleotides, the CDR3 is TGTGCCAGCAGCCCGGGACAAACAGAGACCCAGTACTTC. Drawing the rest from reference TRBV9 and TRBJ2-5, the complete variable domain is DSGVTQTPKHLITATGQRVTLRCSPRSGDLSVYWYQQSLDQGLQFLIQYYNGEERAKGNILERFSAQQFPDLHSELNLSSLELGDSALYFCASSPGQTETQYFGPGTRLLVL.

CDR3 loop: CASSQLPTKQGARNEQFF. CDR3 bases: TGCGCCAGCAGCCAACTCCCCACGAAACAGGGGGCGCGGAATGAGCAGTTCTTC. V usage is TRBV4-1 and J usage is TRBJ2-1; TRBD1 agrees at 9 bases. After removal of 2 bases from V and 7 bases from J, the junction contained 15 bases not matched to a gene. This CDR3 has 18 residues. Germline V gene sequence: CDR1 MGHRA, CDR2 YSYEKL.

DNA of the CDR3: TGTGCCACCAGCAGAGATCGACAGGGGAGCGAAAAACTGTTTTTT. It is translated as CATSRDRQGSEKLFF. The chain is built from TRBV15 and TRBJ1-4; 8 positions agree with TRBD1. In germline, CDR1 is LNHNV, CDR2 YYDKDF (reference sequence). CDR3 length equals 15 residues. V gave up 0 bases and J gave up 8 bases; unmatched junction bases: 5.

V gene TRBV18 combines with J gene TRBJ2-3; D unclear. Germline V CDR1 and CDR2: KGHSH, LQKENI. The CDR3 has 15 residues. With 6 bases removed from V and 3 bases from J, the gap between germline ends came to 16 bases. CDR3 DNA sequence: TGTGCCAGCTCCAGACTCCCCGGCGAGACAGATACGCAGTATTTT. It yields the protein CASSRLPGETDTQYF.

The chain joins TRBV6-1 to TRBJ2-2, with D perhaps matching TRBD1 (5 bases). In germline, CDR1 is MNHNS, CDR2 SASEGT. Trimming shortened V by 4 bases and J by 1 base, and 13 bases separated the two germline ends. The CDR3 is made up of 16 amino acids. This CDR3 is CASSAQVDRNTGELFF. The CDR3 DNA is TGTGCCAGCAGTGCACAAGTTGACAGGAACACCGGGGAGCTGTTTTTT.

CDR3 protein: CSVAWDRNYGYTF. The CDR3 DNA is TGCAGCGTCGCTTGGGACAGAAACTATGGCTACACCTTC. V is TRBV29-1 and J is TRBJ1-2; 7 bases match TRBD1. This CDR3 spans 13 amino acids. The V gene's germline CDR1 is SQVTM and CDR2 ANQGSEA. The junction had 6 bases not matched to a gene; V was cut back by 6 bases and J by 2 bases.

The chain has TRBV4-1 and TRBJ2-7; 7 nucleotides match TRBD1. Germline CDR1 MGHRA, CDR2 YSYEKL. V lost 1 base, J lost 0 bases, and 6 bases stayed unmatched. The CDR3 runs to 16 residues. As DNA, the CDR3 is TGCGCCAGCAGCCAAGTTTGGGACAGTAGCTCCTACGAGCAGTACTTC. Encoded protein: CASSQVWDSSSYEQYF.

This clone was seen just once. The genes are TRBV4-1 and TRBJ2-1; no definite D call. The V end lost 2 bases, the J end lost 8 bases, and 16 bases lay between the germline ends. Germline loops: CDR1 MGHRA, CDR2 YSYEKL. The CDR3 covers 15 residues. Here the CDR3 reads CASSQKDPGLDEQFF. As DNA, the CDR3 is TGCGCCAGCAGCCAAAAAGACCCAGGTCTCGATGAGCAGTTCTTC.

The rearrangement links TRBV5-1 to TRBJ2-2, with no clear D. Trimming took 0 bases from V and 3 from J, leaving 9 bases between them. The CDR3 covers 15 residues. Germline loops: CDR1 SGHRS, CDR2 YFSETQ. CDR3 loop: CASSLEGAYTGELFF. CDR3 in DNA: TGCGCCAGCAGCTTGGAAGGAGCGTACACCGGGGAGCTGTTTTTT. Based on the CDR3 plus reference TRBV5-1 and TRBJ2-2, the full variable domain is KAGVTQTPRYLIKTRGQQVTLSCSPISGHRSVSWYQQTPGQGLQFLFEYFSETQRNKGNFPGRFSGRQFSNSRSEMNVSTLELGDSALYLCASSLEGAYTGELFFGEGSRLTVL.

The chain links TRBV30 to TRBJ2-3; D gene unclear. V lost 0 bases and J 4 bases, leaving 5 bases between the germline ends. Germline CDR1 reads GTSNPN; CDR2 reads SVGIG (reference sequence). The CDR3 covers 12 residues. The DNA for the CDR3 is TGTGCCTGGAGTGTCTCTGCAGATACGCAGTATTTT. Its translation: CAWSVSADTQYF.

This sequence joins TRBV11-2 and TRBJ2-5; possible D gene TRBD2, 6 bases. The V end was cut by 4 bases, the J end by 4 bases, with 13 bases between. The CDR3 has 14 residues. Germline CDR1 and CDR2: SGHAT and FQNNGV. CDR3 DNA sequence: TGTGCCAGCAGCTGGGGACTGGGGGGAGAGACCCAGTACTTC. Translating it yields CASSWGLGGETQYF.

The V and J genes are TRBV4-3 and TRBJ1-2, with D unresolved. The length of the CDR3 is 15 residues. Germline CDR1 LGHNA, CDR2 YSLEER. Trimming removed 2 bases from V and 3 bases from J, with 13 bases in between. Written as DNA, the CDR3 is TGCGCCAGCAGCCAAAGAACCCCCGAGGACTATGGCTACACCTTC. This codes for CASSQRTPEDYGYTF.

CDR3 sequence reads: CASSFPGRLAGTTDTQYF. For the CDR3, the DNA is TGTGCCAGCAGTTTCCCAGGGCGACTAGCGGGGACGACAGATACGCAGTATTTT. The rearrangement joins TRBV6-2 or TRBV6-3 to TRBJ2-3; 11 nucleotides match TRBD2. The junction had 12 bases not matched to a gene; V was cut back by 4 bases and J by 3 bases. Germline V gives CDR1 MNHEY, CDR2 SVGEGT. This CDR3 has 18 amino acids.